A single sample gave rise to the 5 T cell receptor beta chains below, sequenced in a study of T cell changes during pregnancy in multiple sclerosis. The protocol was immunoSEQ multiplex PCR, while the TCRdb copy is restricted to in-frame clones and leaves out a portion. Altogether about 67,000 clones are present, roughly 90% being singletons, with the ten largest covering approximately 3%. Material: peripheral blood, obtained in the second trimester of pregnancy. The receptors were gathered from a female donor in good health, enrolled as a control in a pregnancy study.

DNA for the CDR3: TGCGCCAGCAGCCAAGTCTCCGGGACAGGGGGGTACGAGCAGTACTTC. Amino acid sequence: CASSQVSGTGGYEQYF. The chain combines TRBV4-3 with TRBJ2-7, with TRBD1 matching 11 bases. Germline V lookup: CDR1 LGHNA, CDR2 YSLEER. This CDR3 region has 16 residues. The ends lost 1 base at V and 4 bases at J; junction bases unmatched: 6.

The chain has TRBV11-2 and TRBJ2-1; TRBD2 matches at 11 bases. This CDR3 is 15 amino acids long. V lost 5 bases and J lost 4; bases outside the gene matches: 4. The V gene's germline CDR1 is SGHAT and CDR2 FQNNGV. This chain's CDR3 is CASSVLAGDYNEQFF. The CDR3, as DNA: TGTGCCAGCAGCGTACTAGCGGGGGATTACAATGAGCAGTTCTTC.

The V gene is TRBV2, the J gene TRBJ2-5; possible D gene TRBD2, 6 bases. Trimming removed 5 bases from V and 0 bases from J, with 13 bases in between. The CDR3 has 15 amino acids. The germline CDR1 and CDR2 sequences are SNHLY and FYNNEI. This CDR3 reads CASSLSGHYQETQYF. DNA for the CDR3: TGTGCCAGCAGTCTAAGCGGGCATTACCAAGAGACCCAGTACTTC. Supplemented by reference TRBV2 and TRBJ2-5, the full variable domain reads EPEVTQTPSHQVTQMGQEVILRCVPISNHLYFYWYRQILGQKVEFLVSFYNNEISEKSEIFDDQFSVERPDGSNFTLKIRSTKLEDSAMYFCASSLSGHYQETQYFGPGTRLLVL.

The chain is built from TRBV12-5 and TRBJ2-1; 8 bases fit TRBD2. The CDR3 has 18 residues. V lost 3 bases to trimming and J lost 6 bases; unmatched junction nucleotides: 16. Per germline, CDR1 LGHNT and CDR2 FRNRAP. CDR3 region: CASGFSAGAGESGNEQFF. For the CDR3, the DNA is TGTGCTAGTGGTTTTTCTGCGGGAGCGGGAGAGTCCGGCAATGAGCAGTTCTTC.

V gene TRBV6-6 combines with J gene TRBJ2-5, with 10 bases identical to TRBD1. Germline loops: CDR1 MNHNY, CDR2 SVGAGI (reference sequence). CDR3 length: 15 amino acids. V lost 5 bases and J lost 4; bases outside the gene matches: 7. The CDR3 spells CASSADRGRRETQYF. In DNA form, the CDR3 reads TGTGCCAGCAGTGCCGACAGGGGGCGCCGAGAGACCCAGTACTTC.